This TCR beta chain was sequenced for a study of blood T cell repertoires in COVID-19 (TCRdb year 2020). With regard to the full study: Samples from collaborators originated in the United States, Italy and Spain and spanned both the acute and convalescent phases of COVID-19. The material from the prospective study consisted of cDNA or gDNA derived from T cells, B-cell-depleted T cells, or PBMCs. The dataset comprised deeply sampled blood TCRbeta repertoires from subjects exposed to, actively infected with, or recovered from COVID-19. The repertoires were made available in a free public database intended to serve as a resource for research on the immune response to SARS-CoV-2. Samples came from the ongoing ImmuneRACE study (first 160 participants) plus 1,254 subjects from 6 global collaborators. Nearly every sample came with metadata listing a de-identified subject ID, COVID-19 status, age in years and sex. Where available, HLA class I and class II types were obtained from metadata supplied by the sample provider rather than from assay-based typing. What the authors observed across the whole study: How much clinical and demographic metadata was included differed by source and by participant, and the metadata was provided uncurated.

The CDR3 holds 13 amino acids from the cysteine to the phenylalanine. The kept DNA is CDR3 alone, 39 bases in frame from the first base. The immunoSEQ Assay, a bias-controlled multiplex PCR, was used to amplify TCRbeta CDR3 regions from genomic DNA. In the original analysis: The number of nucleated cells in each sample was estimated by amplification of reference gene primers within the assay. To quantify the absolute abundance of each unique TCRbeta CDR3 rearrangement, sequence reads were collapsed and filtered. For each sample, productive Simpson clonality was calculated as the square root of Simpson's diversity index across productive rearrangements. Held by TCRdb, this immuneACCESS table contains in-frame sequences only and omits some clones. Under half of the omission traces to an unresolved V gene where checked; the cause of the rest is unknown. V, J and clone size were drawn from that table, and D and trimming were deduced from the DNA. This sample comprises some 290,000 clones, 87% of them detected only once. The ten largest clones capture about 2% of the sample.

Samples from volunteer blood donors who had recovered from COVID-19 were contributed by a second Seattle source. Whole blood was collected in K2EDTA tubes by collaborating institutions according to the institutions' own protocols. For TCRbeta analysis, collaborators shipped samples in one of three forms: frozen whole blood, isolated PBMCs, or DNA extracted from either of those sample types. To note about this clone: The specificity of this receptor is unknown. Its ends do not fully match the called genes, so a read error is possible.

The chain is made from TRBV12-3 or TRBV12-4 and TRBJ1-1, with no reliable assignment of the D segment. The sequence came from a woman in her fifties or sixties who had recovered from COVID-19. The sequenced sample consisted of peripheral blood. Here is the DNA: TGTGCCAGCAGTTTAGGTCGCGGAGGAGGAGAGCTCTTT. Translated, this gives CASSLGRGGGELF.